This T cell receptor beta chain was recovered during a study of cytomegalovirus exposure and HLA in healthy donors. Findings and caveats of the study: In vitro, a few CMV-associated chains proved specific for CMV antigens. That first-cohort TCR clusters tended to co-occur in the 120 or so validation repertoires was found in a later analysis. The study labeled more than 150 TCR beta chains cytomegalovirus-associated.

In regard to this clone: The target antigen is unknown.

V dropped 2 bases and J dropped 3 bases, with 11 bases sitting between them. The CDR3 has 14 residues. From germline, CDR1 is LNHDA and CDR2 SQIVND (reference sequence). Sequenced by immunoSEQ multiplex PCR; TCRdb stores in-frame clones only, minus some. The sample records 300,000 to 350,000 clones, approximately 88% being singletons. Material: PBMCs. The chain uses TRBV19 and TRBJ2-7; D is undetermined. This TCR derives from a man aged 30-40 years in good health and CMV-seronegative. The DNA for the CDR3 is TGTGCCAGTAGTATAAACTCGAACTACTACGAGCAGTACTTC. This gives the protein CASSINSNYYEQYF.